Below are 22 T cell receptor beta chains sequenced from a single sample in a study of blood T cell repertoires in COVID-19. The table came from immunoSEQ multiplex PCR; TCRdb's copy has only in-frame clones and leaves some out. This table has roughly 460,000 clones, over 85% appearing once. The sequenced material came from peripheral blood. The receptors stem from a man between 18 and 29 years old with COVID-19, enrolled during active disease.

On this clone: Its ends do not fully match the called genes, so a read error is possible. The CDR3, as DNA: TGTGCCTGGAGTGTCTCGAGGTACTCCTTATTT. It yields the protein CAWSVSRYSLF. This sequence joins TRBV30 and TRBJ1-1; D not resolved. CDR3 size: 11 residues. Germline V CDR1 and CDR2: GTSNPN, SVGIG (reference sequence).

CDR3: CAITEDRGQPQHF. CDR3 bases: TGTGCCATCACCGAAGACAGGGGACAGCCCCAGCATTTT. This chain uses TRBV10-3 with TRBJ1-5; 8 bases are shared with TRBD1. After removal of 7 bases from V and 7 bases from J, the junction contained 6 bases not matched to a gene. This CDR3 comprises 13 residues. Germline V gene lookup returns CDR1 ENHRY and CDR2 SYGVKD.

Remarks on this clone: The identical CDR3 is also encoded by other nucleotide sequences in the sample. In DNA form, the CDR3 reads TGTGCCAGCAGTCCTACAGGGGGAAATCAGCCCCAGCATTTT. It codes for CASSPTGGNQPQHF. The chain couples TRBV2 to TRBJ1-5, with TRBD1 identical over 8 bases. The CDR3 has 14 residues. Unmatched junction bases numbered 4, after V lost 5 bases and J lost 4 bases. Per germline, CDR1 SNHLY and CDR2 FYNNEI.

The table lists this clone with a few counts. The J gene is TRBJ2-3, the V gene TRBV25-1; TRBD2 aligns across 8 bases. The CDR3 runs to 17 residues. V was pared by 6 bases and J by 0 bases, with 11 bases of the junction left unmatched. The germline CDR1 and CDR2 sequences are MGHDK and SYGVNS. DNA for the CDR3: TGTGCCAGCAGCGGGACCGGGACTAGGTCTAGCACAGATACGCAGTATTTT. Translation: CASSGTGTRSSTDTQYF.

The chain combines TRBV29-1 with TRBJ2-6; the D is unclear. Germline CDR1 reads SQVTM; CDR2 reads ANQGSEA. The length of the CDR3 is 15 residues. The V gene lost 0 bases and the J gene lost 0 bases, with 6 bases spanning the gap. The CDR3 spells CSVEDTISGANVLTF. CDR3 DNA sequence: TGCAGCGTTGAAGACACAATCTCTGGGGCCAACGTCCTGACTTTC.

This clone was recorded only once. The chain uses TRBV5-6 and TRBJ1-1, with TRBD1 matching over 8 bases. In germline, CDR1 is SGHDT, CDR2 YYEEEE. The V gene end was trimmed by 1 base and the J gene end by 5 bases; junction bases not matched to a gene: 4. The CDR3 contains 14 residues. CDR3 bases: TGTGCCAGCAGCTTGATGGACAGGGCGACTGAAGCTTTCTTT. This sequence encodes CASSLMDRATEAFF. Full variable domain (remainder filled in from reference TRBV5-6 and TRBJ1-1): DAGVTQSPTHLIKTRGQQVTLRCSPKSGHDTVSWYQQALGQGPQFIFQYYEEEERQRGNFPDRFSGHQFPNYSSELNVNALLLGDSALYLCASSLMDRATEAFFGQGTRLTVV.

The chain is built from TRBV7-9 and TRBJ2-3; tentative D call: TRBD2 (5 bases). The CDR3 runs 14 residues. Trimming took off 7 bases at V and 3 bases at J, with 14 bases between the two ends. CDR1 and CDR2 from the germline V gene are SEHNR and FQNEAQ (reference sequence). The CDR3 loop reads CASTEDGGTDTQYF. The CDR3 bases are TGTGCCAGCACGGAGGATGGCGGGACAGATACGCAGTATTTT.

This chain connects TRBV19 to TRBJ2-1, with TRBD1 identical over 11 bases. V dropped 5 bases and J dropped 8; count of bases not matched to a gene: 11. The germline CDR1 and CDR2 sequences are LNHDA and SQIVND (reference sequence). This CDR3 has 16 amino acids. The CDR3 reads CASSLPGGQGAYEQFF. CDR3 DNA: TGTGCCAGTAGTCTCCCGGGCGGACAGGGGGCCTATGAGCAGTTCTTC.

This clone was seen a few times. The chain combines TRBV12-3 or TRBV12-4 with TRBJ2-7; no firm D call. The CDR3 loop spans 13 amino acids. The V gene lost 8 bases and the J gene lost 0 bases, with 11 bases spanning the gap. Here the CDR3 DNA reads TGTGCCAGCCGCGACACCCTCTCCTACGAGCAGTACTTC. Amino acids: CASRDTLSYEQYF.

The genes are TRBV28 and TRBJ2-5; 9 bases align to TRBD2. The CDR3 covers 14 residues. With V trimmed by 2 bases and J by 5 bases, 3 bases remained unmatched. Per germline, CDR1 MDHEN and CDR2 SYDVKM. CDR3 bases: TGTGCCAGCAGTTTAGCGGGAGGGGGTGAGACCCAGTACTTC. Translation: CASSLAGGGETQYF.

This clone was counted a few times. This chain links TRBV15 with TRBJ1-5; the D gene is possibly TRBD1 (5 bases). Looked up from germline, CDR1 is LNHNV and CDR2 is YYDKDF (reference sequence). Trimming took off 8 bases at V and 3 bases at J, with 11 bases between the two ends. The CDR3 contains 13 residues. This CDR3 is CATGGRNNQPQHF. The CDR3 DNA sequence: TGTGCCACCGGGGGGAGGAACAATCAGCCCCAGCATTTT.

A single count supports this clone. Written as DNA, the CDR3 is TGTGCCATCGGAAGCGGGGAAACACGTACGTACGAGCAGTACTTC. Amino acid sequence: CAIGSGETRTYEQYF. This chain connects TRBV10-3 to TRBJ2-7; 7 nucleotides match TRBD2. The CDR3 contains 15 residues. J gave up 4 bases and V 8 bases, and 14 bases lay outside the gene matches. In germline, CDR1 is ENHRY, CDR2 SYGVKD.

The chain joins TRBV2 to TRBJ1-1; possible D gene TRBD1, 6 bases. Trimming stripped 7 bases from V and 8 bases from J, with 14 bases between. Germline lookup yields CDR1 SNHLY and CDR2 FYNNEI. This CDR3 spans 12 amino acids. In DNA, the CDR3 is TGTGCCAGCAACCTGCAGGGGTCCGAAGCTTTCTTT. Protein product: CASNLQGSEAFF.

This clone was observed a handful of times. V and J are TRBV12-3 or TRBV12-4 and TRBJ1-2, with unresolved D. V dropped 4 bases and J dropped 5 bases, with 11 bases sitting between them. The CDR3 consists of 13 residues. CDR3 DNA: TGTGCCAGCAGTTCCCCGGAGAGGTATGGCTACACCTTC. It is translated as CASSSPERYGYTF.

In its sample, this clone was seen once. One end of the junction is discordant with germline, which a read error may explain. Other DNA variants within this sample encode the same CDR3. The chain is built from TRBV5-1 and TRBJ2-7; TRBD1 aligns across 8 bases. Germline CDR1 reads SGHRS; CDR2 reads YFSETQ. CDR3 length: 16 amino acids. CDR3 sequence: CASSAAGGGRYYEQYF. Here the CDR3 DNA reads TGTGCCAGCAGCGCGGCAGGGGGCGGAAGGTACTACGAGCAGTACTTC.

This chain joins TRBV5-1 and TRBJ2-1, with D possibly being TRBD1 (5 bases). CDR1 is SGHRS and CDR2 is YFSETQ in the germline V gene. This CDR3 is 16 amino acids long. Trimming removed 4 bases from V and 0 bases from J, with 14 bases in between. In DNA, the CDR3 is TGCGCCAGCAGCCTCAACAGGTTTAGCTCCTACAATGAGCAGTTCTTC. This gives the protein CASSLNRFSSYNEQFF.

This chain joins TRBV5-4 and TRBJ2-7, with TRBD1 identical over 7 bases. The CDR3 totals 13 residues. The J segment lost 7 bases and the V segment lost 6 bases, leaving 10 bases of the junction unmatched. Germline V gene data show CDR1 as SGHNT and CDR2 as YYREEE (reference sequence). The CDR3 loop is CASTIDRAREQYF. The CDR3 DNA is TGTGCCAGCACCATTGACAGGGCCCGGGAGCAGTACTTC. The full variable domain, rest sourced from reference TRBV5-4 and TRBJ2-7, is ETGVTQSPTHLIKTRGQQVTLRCSSQSGHNTVSWYQQALGQGPQFIFQYYREEENGRGNFPPRFSGLQFPNYSSELNVNALELDDSALYLCASTIDRAREQYFGPGTRLTVT.

V and J are TRBV5-1 and TRBJ1-2; D is unclear. The CDR3 runs 13 residues. The V gene lost 3 bases and the J gene lost 6 bases, with 12 bases spanning the gap. In germline, CDR1 is SGHRS, CDR2 YFSETQ. CDR3 in amino acids: CASSSLYRDGYTF. CDR3 sequence (DNA): TGCGCCAGCAGCTCCCTTTACAGAGATGGCTACACCTTC.

The V gene is TRBV7-6, the J gene TRBJ1-1, with TRBD1 identical over 8 bases. The length of the CDR3 is 14 residues. Losses at the gene ends were 2 bases for V and 11 bases for J; bases not matched to a gene: 10. Germline V gives CDR1 SGHVS, CDR2 FNYEAQ. CDR3 sequence reads: CASSLYGQGSEAFF. The CDR3 DNA reads TGTGCCAGCAGCTTATACGGACAGGGCTCAGAGGCTTTCTTT.

This rearrangement joins TRBV5-4 to TRBJ2-1; D gene ambiguous. The length of the CDR3 is 14 residues. The germline CDR1 and CDR2 sequences are SGHNT and YYREEE (reference sequence). Deletions cut 0 bases from V and 2 bases from J, with 6 bases between. The CDR3 nucleotides read TGTGCCAGCAGCTTGGACGCAGCCTACAATGAGCAGTTCTTC. Its protein product is CASSLDAAYNEQFF.

The chain carries TRBV19 and TRBJ2-1; TRBD2 aligns across 10 bases. This CDR3 has 14 amino acids. Germline V gene lookup returns CDR1 LNHDA and CDR2 SQIVND (reference sequence). Trimming at V came to 8 bases and at J to 8 bases, leaving 9 bases not matched to a gene. DNA for the CDR3: TGTGCCAGTCGAGTGGCTAGCGGGAGATATGAGCAGTTCTTC. This translates into CASRVASGRYEQFF.

This chain joins TRBV10-1 and TRBJ2-7; maybe TRBD2 (5 bases). Trimming cost V 5 bases and J 5 bases, with 13 bases left between them. Germline CDR1 and CDR2: WNHNN and SYGVQD (reference sequence). The CDR3 extends over 13 amino acids. The CDR3 region has the DNA TGCGCCAGCAGTCCACTAGGAGGCGACGAGCAGTACTTC. Its protein is CASSPLGGDEQYF.